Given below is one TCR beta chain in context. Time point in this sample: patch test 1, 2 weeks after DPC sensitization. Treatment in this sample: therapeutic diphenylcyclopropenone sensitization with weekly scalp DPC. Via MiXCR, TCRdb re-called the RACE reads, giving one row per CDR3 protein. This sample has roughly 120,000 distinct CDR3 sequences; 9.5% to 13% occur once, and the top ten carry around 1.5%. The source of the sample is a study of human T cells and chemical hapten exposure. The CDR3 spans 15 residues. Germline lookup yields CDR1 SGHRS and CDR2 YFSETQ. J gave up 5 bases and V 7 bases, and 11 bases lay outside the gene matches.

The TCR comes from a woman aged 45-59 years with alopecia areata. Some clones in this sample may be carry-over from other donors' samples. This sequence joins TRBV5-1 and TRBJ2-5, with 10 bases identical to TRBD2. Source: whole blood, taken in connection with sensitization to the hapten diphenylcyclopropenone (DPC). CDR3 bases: TGCGCCAGCGGATTAGCGGGGGGCCCGAGGGAGACCCAGTACTTC. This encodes CASGLAGGPRETQYF.